This TCR beta chain was observed in a study of T cell changes during pregnancy in multiple sclerosis. CDR1 SGHAT and CDR2 FQNNGV come from the germline V gene. V was cut by 3 bases and J by 2 bases, with 8 bases left in between. CDR3 size: 14 residues. Clones were read by immunoSEQ multiplex PCR, and TCRdb kept only the in-frame ones, dropping some. In the table there are fewer than 25,000 clones, about 90% of which are singletons. V gene TRBV11-2 combines with J gene TRBJ1-5; D unresolved. The TCR sequence derives from a female donor in good health, enrolled as a control in a pregnancy study. The starting material was CD4+ T cells from peripheral blood mononuclear cells, obtained in the third trimester of pregnancy. The CDR3 DNA follows: TGTGCCAGCAGCTTGGGCAGGCGCAATCAGCCCCAGCATTTT. As protein: CASSLGRRNQPQHF.